The 15 T cell receptor beta chains reported below all come from one sample, sequenced in a study of shared clonotypes between healthy human individuals. The naive CD8 subset, CD45RO-negative cells positively selected for CCR7, excluded terminally differentiated effector memory CD45RA+ cells. The assay was immunoSEQ multiplex PCR, and TCRdb's table has in-frame clones only and misses some. The sample holds around 2,000,000 clones; about 92% are singletons and the top ten take 1.7%. The sequencing sample was made of naive CD8+ T cells from PBMCs. These receptors all come from a man between 18 and 35 years old in good health. Some clones in this sample may be carry-over from other donors' samples.

The CDR3 loop reads CAWSVRGLLSEAFF. DNA of the CDR3: TGTGCCTGGAGTGTTCGGGGCCTGCTCTCTGAAGCTTTCTTT. This chain connects TRBV30 to TRBJ1-1; tentative D call: TRBD1 (5 bases). Trimming stripped 0 bases from V and 6 bases from J, with 14 bases between. The CDR3 is 14 amino acids. Germline CDR1 and CDR2: GTSNPN and SVGIG (reference sequence).

The chain employs TRBV4-3 and TRBJ2-1, with a possible D match to TRBD2 (5 bases). V was pared by 1 base and J by 9 bases, with 16 bases between. Germline V gene lookup returns CDR1 LGHNA and CDR2 YSLEER. The CDR3 is 15 amino acids. Written as DNA, the CDR3 is TGCGCCAGCAGCCAAGGCCGGGCCCTACGGGGTGAGCAGTTCTTC. Residues: CASSQGRALRGEQFF.

The chain recombines TRBV6-1 with TRBJ2-1; 10 nucleotides line up with TRBD2. CDR1 MNHNS and CDR2 SASEGT come from the germline V gene. Trimming at V came to 2 bases and at J to 7 bases, leaving 14 bases not matched to a gene. The CDR3 totals 18 residues. CDR3 in DNA: TGTGCCAGCAGTGAATCACTATATCTAGCGGGAGTACGGAATGAGCAGTTCTTC. Amino acids: CASSESLYLAGVRNEQFF.

This rearrangement joins TRBV19 to TRBJ2-3, with TRBD2 as a possible D gene (6 bases). V was clipped by 2 bases and J by 3 bases, with 21 bases between them. The CDR3 totals 18 residues. CDR1 is LNHDA and CDR2 is SQIVND in the germline V gene (reference sequence). CDR3 nucleotide sequence: TGTGCCAGTAGTATAAGTCAAGGACCGGGGGTGAGAACAGATACGCAGTATTTT. This gives the protein CASSISQGPGVRTDTQYF.

As to this clone: This sample also contains other DNA sequences that code for the same CDR3. The chain joins TRBV29-1 to TRBJ2-5, with D perhaps assigned TRBD1 or TRBD2 (6 bases each). Trimming cost V 6 bases and J 0 bases, with 11 bases left between them. From germline, CDR1 is SQVTM and CDR2 ANQGSEA. This CDR3 is 13 amino acids long. This chain's CDR3 is CSVEGGNQETQYF. CDR3 in DNA: TGCAGCGTGGAGGGGGGAAACCAAGAGACCCAGTACTTC.

V and J are TRBV27 and TRBJ1-1; D is unresolved. Trimming stripped 7 bases from V and 0 bases from J, with 15 bases between. This CDR3 is built from 15 residues. The V gene's germline CDR1 is MNHEY and CDR2 SMNVEV (reference sequence). CDR3 loop: CASKSYGEMNTEAFF. The CDR3 region has the DNA TGTGCCAGCAAATCTTATGGGGAAATGAACACTGAAGCTTTCTTT.

This clone came up a few times. The chain uses TRBV7-6 and TRBJ1-1; D call uncertain. Germline V gene data show CDR1 as SGHVS and CDR2 as FNYEAQ. Trimming took off 0 bases at V and 1 base at J, with 9 bases between the two ends. This CDR3 comprises 15 residues. The CDR3 loop reads CASSLAPMTNTEAFF. The CDR3 DNA reads as TGTGCCAGCAGCTTAGCCCCAATGACGAACACTGAAGCTTTCTTT. Based on the CDR3 plus reference TRBV7-6 and TRBJ1-1, the full variable domain is GAGVSQSPRYKVTKRGQDVALRCDPISGHVSLYWYRQALGQGPEFLTYFNYEAQQDKSGLPNDRFSAERPEGSISTLTIQRTEQRDSAMYRCASSLAPMTNTEAFFGQGTRLTVV.

The V and J genes are TRBV21-1 and TRBJ1-3. TRBV21-1 is a pseudogene locus. This CDR3 region has 19 residues. The CDR3 nucleotides read TGTGCCAGCAGCAAAGGATCCCTGAGGCAGAAGTTATCTGGAAACACCATATATTTT. Its translation is CASSKGSLRQKLSGNTIYF.

This clone was picked up a small number of times. The rearrangement uses TRBV7-2 and TRBJ1-2; no reliable D call. The CDR3 runs 14 residues. Germline V lookup: CDR1 SGHTA, CDR2 FQGNSA. The V and J ends lost 1 base and 6 bases respectively, with 12 bases between them. The CDR3 DNA reads as TGTGCCAGCAGCTTAGAACGACTCGGGGATGGCTACACCTTC. Translated: CASSLERLGDGYTF. Drawing the rest from reference TRBV7-2 and TRBJ1-2, the complete variable domain is GAGVSQSPSNKVTEKGKDVELRCDPISGHTALYWYRQSLGQGLEFLIYFQGNSAPDKSGLPSDRFSAERTGGSVSTLTIQRTQQEDSAVYLCASSLERLGDGYTFGSGTRLTVV.

V and J are TRBV5-1 and TRBJ1-4, with 11 bases that match TRBD1. Germline V lookup: CDR1 SGHRS, CDR2 YFSETQ. J gave up 8 bases and V 5 bases, and 5 bases lay outside the gene matches. This CDR3 contains 14 residues. The CDR3 coding sequence is TGCGCCAGCAGACAGGGACAGGGGGACGAAAAACTGTTTTTT. Protein sequence: CASRQGQGDEKLFF.

The chain uses TRBV6-5 and TRBJ2-3, with 8 bases that match TRBD2. V gave up 7 bases and J gave up 2 bases; unmatched junction bases: 5. The germline CDR1 and CDR2 sequences are MNHEY and SVGAGI. CDR3 length: 14 residues. This chain's CDR3 is CASTLAGITDTQYF. The CDR3 nucleotides read TGTGCCAGCACCTTAGCGGGGATCACAGATACGCAGTATTTT.

V usage is TRBV10-1 and J usage is TRBJ2-1; D ambiguous. V lost 3 bases to trimming and J lost 4 bases, with 7 bases between them. This CDR3 comprises 13 residues. Looked up from germline, CDR1 is WNHNN and CDR2 is SYGVQD (reference sequence). In DNA, the CDR3 is TGCGCCAGCAGTGACGGCAGATACAATGAGCAGTTCTTC. Translating it yields CASSDGRYNEQFF.

The chain carries TRBV19 and TRBJ2-1, with 7 bases aligning to TRBD2. CDR1 LNHDA and CDR2 SQIVND come from the germline V gene (reference sequence). The CDR3 is 15 amino acids. Germline trimming cut 5 bases from V and 5 bases from J; bases unmatched to any gene: 9. The CDR3 loop is CASSWVASGNNEQFF. The CDR3 DNA reads TGTGCCAGTAGTTGGGTCGCTAGCGGAAACAATGAGCAGTTCTTC.

This chain's CDR3 is CASSPGRGTLGYEQYF. The CDR3 nucleotides read TGCGCCAGCAGCCCCGGTCGTGGGACCCTCGGCTACGAGCAGTACTTC. The gene calls are TRBV5-1 and TRBJ2-7; D is tentatively TRBD1 or TRBD2 (5 bases each). Per germline, CDR1 SGHRS and CDR2 YFSETQ. V lost 4 bases to trimming and J lost 3 bases, with 20 bases between them. This CDR3 comprises 16 residues.

This CDR3 is CSAWDRHTGELFF. In DNA form, the CDR3 reads TGCAGCGCATGGGACAGGCACACCGGGGAGCTGTTTTTT. The V call is TRBV29-1, the J call TRBJ2-2, with 8 bases lining up with TRBD1. The junction had 4 bases not matched to a gene; V was cut back by 7 bases and J by 3 bases. The germline CDR1 and CDR2 sequences are SQVTM and ANQGSEA. The CDR3 loop spans 13 amino acids.